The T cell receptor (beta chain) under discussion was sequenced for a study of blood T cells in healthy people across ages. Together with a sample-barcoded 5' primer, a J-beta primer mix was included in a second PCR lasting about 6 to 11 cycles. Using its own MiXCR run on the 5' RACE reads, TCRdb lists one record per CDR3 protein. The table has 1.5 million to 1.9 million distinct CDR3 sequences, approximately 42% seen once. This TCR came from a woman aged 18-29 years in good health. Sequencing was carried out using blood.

CDR3 coding DNA: TGCAGTGCTAGCGGGGATTTGGCAGATACGCAGTATTTT. Protein product: CSASGDLADTQYF. The chain links TRBV20-1 to TRBJ2-3; possibly TRBD2 for D (5 bases). Trimming left V 3 bases short and J 4 bases short, with 11 bases between. Germline V gene data show CDR1 as DFQATT and CDR2 as SNEGSKA (reference sequence). The length of the CDR3 is 13 residues.